This T cell receptor beta chain derives from a study of T cell repertoires in cytomegalovirus infection. Concerning this clonotype: Antigen unknown. A much larger clonotype is one base distant, so this may be a read error.

TCRdb redid the calling of the reads with MiXCR, one entry per CDR3 protein. There are 650,000 to 850,000 distinct CDR3 sequences in the sample; under 35% occur only once, and around 13% lies in the top ten. Germline lookup yields CDR1 SGHAT and CDR2 FQNNGV. The CDR3 is 14 amino acids. With 1 base removed from V and 7 bases from J, the gap between germline ends came to 14 bases. The sample here was cultured CD8+ T cells from PBMCs, taken from culture after CMV antigen stimulation. The chain is built from TRBV11-2 and TRBJ2-7; tentative D call: TRBD2 (7 bases). This receptor was obtained from a human donor in good health (CMV status not recorded). Some clones in this sample may be carry-over from other donors' samples. CDR3 DNA sequence: TGTGCCAGCAGCTTAGGGGGACAAGCGGGGGAGCAGTACGTC. It yields the protein CASSLGGQAGEQYV.